This is a list of T cell receptor beta chains from one sample in a study of T cell repertoires in cytomegalovirus infection. TCRdb reprocessed the reads with MiXCR, giving one entry per CDR3 protein. The sample consists of hundreds of thousands of distinct CDR3 sequences, about 30% of them appearing once. These receptors are not linked to any known antigen. Specimen: cultured PBMCs, collected from culture after CMV antigen stimulation. The source of these receptors is a human donor in good health (CMV status not recorded). Some clones in this sample may be carry-over from other donors' samples. CDR3s include the opening cysteine and the closing phenylalanine or tryptophan. A D gene is named only where the DNA matches it firmly. Clone sizes are given selectively: once, few, many, or a class where the clone is expanded.

j_call d_call clone_size v_call cdr3_aa cdr3_nt
TRBJ2-3 NA few TRBV12-3/TRBV12-4 CASSITGDTQYF TGTGCCAGCAGTATCACAGGCGACACGCAGTATTTT
TRBJ2-5 TRBD1 NA TRBV6-6 CASSYRDRLQTQYF TGTGCCAGCAGTTACCGGGACAGGTTGCAGACCCAGTACTTC
TRBJ2-7 NA NA TRBV12-3/TRBV12-4 CASSLESADEQYF TGTGCCAGCAGTTTAGAATCTGCGGACGAGCAGTACTTC
TRBJ1-2 NA NA TRBV4-1 CASSQGGNIGNHGYTF TGCGCCAGCAGCCAAGGTGGGAACATCGGAAACCATGGCTACACCTTC
TRBJ1-2 NA few TRBV19 CASSMLGRGYTF TGTGCCAGTAGTATGCTGGGTCGTGGCTACACCTTC
TRBJ2-7 NA NA TRBV6-1 CASTINRETYEQYF TGTGCCAGCACCATTAACAGGGAAACCTACGAGCAGTACTTC
TRBJ2-5 TRBD2 NA TRBV7-8 CASSFYPVAYAGVSSETQYF TGTGCCAGCAGCTTTTACCCCGTCGCTTATGCGGGAGTTTCCAGTGAGACCCAGTACTTC
TRBJ2-7 NA few TRBV28 CASSSRSGSYEQYF TGTGCCAGCAGTTCTCGGAGCGGTTCCTACGAGCAGTACTTC
TRBJ2-3 TRBD2 NA TRBV12-3/TRBV12-4 CASRLAGDTQYF TGTGCCAGCAGACTAGCGGGAGATACGCAGTATTTT
TRBJ2-4 NA few TRBV12-3/TRBV12-4 CASTRTQLAKNIQYF TGTGCCAGCACCCGAACCCAATTAGCCAAAAACATTCAGTACTTC
TRBJ2-7 TRBD2 few TRBV2 CASRIGGGSSYEQYF TGTGCCAGCCGTATAGGCGGGGGGAGCTCCTACGAGCAGTACTTC
TRBJ2-1 NA many TRBV7-2 CASSLSTYNEQFF TGTGCCAGCAGCTTAAGTACCTACAATGAGCAGTTCTTC
TRBJ1-2 TRBD1 few TRBV7-2 CASSTQGQGYGYTF TGTGCCAGCAGCACCCAGGGACAGGGGTATGGCTACACCTTC
TRBJ2-3 TRBD2 many TRBV7-2 CASSLVAGGLTDTQYF TGTGCCAGCAGCTTAGTAGCGGGGGGCCTCACAGATACGCAGTATTTT
TRBJ1-2 TRBD1 few TRBV19 CASSIGRGRFYGYTF TGTGCCAGTAGTATCGGCAGGGGGCGGTTCTATGGCTACACCTTC
TRBJ2-1 NA NA TRBV12-3/TRBV12-4 CASSSASMYNEQFF TGTGCCAGCAGTTCGGCTAGTATGTACAATGAGCAGTTCTTC
TRBJ2-3 NA NA TRBV5-4 CASSSGQGGHVTQYF TGTGCCAGCAGCTCCGGACAGGGAGGGCATGTTACGCAGTATTTT
TRBJ2-3 TRBD2 NA TRBV27 CASSFSLAGGVLTDTQYF TGTGCCAGCAGTTTTTCCCTAGCGGGGGGCGTACTCACAGATACGCAGTATTTT
TRBJ2-3 TRBD2 NA TRBV28 CASSLSGVKYTDTQYF TGTGCCAGCAGTTTAAGCGGGGTGAAGTACACAGATACGCAGTATTTT
TRBJ1-1 NA few TRBV6-6 CASSYRFEAFF TGTGCCAGCAGTTACAGGTTTGAAGCTTTCTTT
TRBJ2-7 NA few TRBV6-1 CASSSSPFGEQYF TGTGCCAGCAGCTCGAGTCCTTTCGGCGAGCAGTACTTC
TRBJ2-3 TRBD2 NA TRBV24-1 CATSDALAETTDTQYF TGTGCCACCAGTGACGCACTAGCGGAGACCACAGATACGCAGTATTTT
TRBJ2-5 NA few TRBV6-1 CASSKTETQYF TGTGCCAGCAGTAAGACGGAGACCCAGTACTTC
TRBJ2-3 TRBD2 NA TRBV11-2 CASSLVGTSADTQYF TGTGCCAGCAGCTTAGTAGGGACTAGCGCCGATACGCAGTATTTT
TRBJ1-1 TRBD1 NA TRBV4-1 CASSRGQGPNTEAFF TGCGCCAGCAGCCGCGGACAGGGCCCTAACACTGAAGCTTTCTTT
TRBJ2-3 NA few TRBV28 CASSFRLHTDTQYF TGTGCCAGCAGTTTTCGACTCCACACAGATACGCAGTATTTT
TRBJ2-1 TRBD2 many TRBV7-2 CASSLQGLAGGHGGREQFF TGTGCCAGCAGCCTCCAGGGACTAGCGGGAGGGCACGGCGGGCGTGAGCAGTTCTTC